This T cell receptor beta chain was identified in a study of T-cell reconstitution after alpha-beta-depleted transplantation in children. The CDR3 has 13 amino acids. Between the trimmed V and J ends, which lost 0 bases and 4 bases, there was a span of 7 bases. Germline CDR1 is DFQATT and CDR2 is SNEGSKA (reference sequence). Unique molecular identifiers were used to barcode this TCRbeta library. TCRdb itself ran the PCR reads through MiXCR, one entry per CDR3 protein. This sample has about 540,000 distinct CDR3 sequences, with about 16% found just once. This clonotype showed up just a few times. The material sequenced was PBMCs from the stem cell graft donor, taken from the stem cell graft. This TCR was recovered from a human donor who donated a stem cell graft to a child with acute lymphoblastic leukemia. The chain employs TRBV20-1 and TRBJ2-1, with unresolved D. The CDR3 region is CSARDWSYNEQFF. CDR3 nucleotides: TGCAGTGCTAGAGACTGGTCATACAATGAGCAGTTCTTC.